This T cell receptor (beta chain) comes out of a study of cytotoxic CD8 clonotypes in ibrutinib-treated CLL (TCRdb year 2021). For the study in its entirety: The cohort included roughly 15 treatment-naive and approximately eleven relapsed/refractory patients; roughly 17 were IGHV unmutated. Every sample from remission and from progressive disease was obtained while the patients were still on ibrutinib. Cryopreserved peripheral blood mononuclear cells were collected before treatment, at response, and at either disease progression or sustained remission. Partial responses were observed in 24 patients and complete responses in 2; after a median follow-up of 68 months, remission was maintained in 14 patients and progression was observed in about twelve. An average of approximately 260,000 productive templates and tens of thousands of productive rearrangements was obtained per sample. Of the approximately 86 participants in the trial, about 25 had longitudinal samples available. Response samples were obtained after a median of 12 months of treatment, with a range of about 6 to 40 months. Broad study findings and their caveats: An increase in clonality was observed at ibrutinib response, with clonality remaining stable during sustained remission and falling back toward baseline at progression. Public clonotypes were rare and either shrank or stayed stable during treatment, and the rise in clonality at ibrutinib response reflected expansion of private clonotypes. Sampling times were not matched between sustained-remission and progressing patients, and lymph node repertoires were not studied. Baseline clonality exceeded that of age-matched healthy donors and correlated strongly with circulating CD8+ T-cell counts.

A MiSeq instrument was used for deep resolution sequencing, which targeted depths ranging from 1 in 1 million up to 1 in 200,000 T cells, with coverage averaging 10x for each clonotype. The immunoSEQ hsTCRB Kit was used to generate TCR beta libraries. Concerning the study's data processing: ImmunoSEQ Data Assistant and ImmunoSEQ Analyzer were used for data analysis, and V, D and J genes were assigned according to IMGT definitions. Clonality, which ranges from 0 to 1, was calculated by subtracting the normalized Shannon entropy of productive rearrangement frequencies from one. Public clonotype analysis was restricted to overrepresented clonotypes comprising at least 0.05% of each patient's repertoire. Thirteen age-matched healthy donor repertoires from immuneACCESS were used as controls for clonality. The table comes from immuneACCESS by way of TCRdb, which keeps in-frame sequences with V and J called. Part of the clones is missing from these tables; in studies checked, under half for an unresolved V gene and the rest for unknown reasons. V, J and clone size reflect that table, while D and trimming were determined from the DNA. Present in this sample are approximately 320,000 clones, approximately 67% of which were seen just once. Around 6.3% of the sample is taken by the ten largest.

Reading from cysteine to phenylalanine, the CDR3 counts 13 amino acids. Kept here is only the CDR3 DNA, which spans 39 bases and is read in frame from base 1. The germline V gene sets CDR1 to SQVTM and CDR2 to ANQGSEA. For TCR beta library preparation, about 2 micrograms of genomic DNA were extracted from the cryopreserved PBMCs. High-throughput TCR beta sequencing was performed on longitudinal blood samples from CLL patients receiving ibrutinib monotherapy. The patients took part in an open-label, single-center phase 2 trial of ibrutinib monotherapy. As concerns this clone: Its antigen is still unknown. The junction shows a germline mismatch at one end, possibly a read error.

The receptor chain draws on TRBV29-1 and TRBJ2-2, with the D gene possibly TRBD1 or TRBD2, each one fitting 5 bases. This receptor was identified in a human donor with chronic lymphocytic leukemia. The specimen was PBMCs, collected after 36 months of ibrutinib treatment. The sequence in DNA is TGCAGTGTTGCCGTGTGGGGGAACGGGGAGCTGTTTTTT. This is translated as CSVAVWGNGELFF.